One T cell receptor (beta chain) is described in this entry. The source of the sample is a study of cytomegalovirus exposure and HLA in healthy donors. The PCR contained 60 Vbeta and 13 Jbeta primers. Clones were sequenced by immunoSEQ multiplex PCR, and TCRdb holds only the in-frame ones, with some missing. The repertoire consists of fewer than 150,000 clones, with about 68% occurring once and the leading ten covering around a tenth. The CDR3 has 13 residues. Germline lookup yields CDR1 SNHLY and CDR2 FYNNEI. V was trimmed by 6 bases and J by 3 bases, leaving 11 bases between them. This sequence originates from a woman in her forties or fifties in good health and CMV-seropositive. The sequencing sample was made of PBMCs. This rearrangement joins TRBV2 to TRBJ1-1; D is uncertain. Here the CDR3 reads CASRASGYTEAFF. The CDR3 nucleotides read TGTGCCAGCAGGGCGTCGGGATACACTGAAGCTTTCTTT.